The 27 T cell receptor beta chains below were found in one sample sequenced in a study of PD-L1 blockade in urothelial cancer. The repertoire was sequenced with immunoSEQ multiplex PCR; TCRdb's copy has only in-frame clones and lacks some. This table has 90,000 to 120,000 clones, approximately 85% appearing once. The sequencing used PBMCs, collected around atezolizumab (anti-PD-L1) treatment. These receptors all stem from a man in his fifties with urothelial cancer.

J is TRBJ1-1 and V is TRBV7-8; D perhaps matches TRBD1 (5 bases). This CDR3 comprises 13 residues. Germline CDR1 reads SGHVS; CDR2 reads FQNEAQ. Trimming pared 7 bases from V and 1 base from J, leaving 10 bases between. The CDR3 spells CASNTGQNTEAFF. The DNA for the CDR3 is TGTGCCAGCAACACAGGACAGAACACTGAAGCTTTCTTT.

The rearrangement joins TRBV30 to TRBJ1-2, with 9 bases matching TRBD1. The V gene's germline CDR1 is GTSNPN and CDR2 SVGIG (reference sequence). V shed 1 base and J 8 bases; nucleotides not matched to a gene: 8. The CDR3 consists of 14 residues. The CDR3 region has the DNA TGTGCCTGGAGTGCGGGACAGGGCTCGTGGGGCTACACCTTC. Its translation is CAWSAGQGSWGYTF. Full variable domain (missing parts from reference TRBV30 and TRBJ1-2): SQTIHQWPATLVQPVGSPLSLECTVEGTSNPNLYWYRQAAGRGLQLLFYSVGIGQISSEVPQNLSASRPQDRQFILSSKKLLLSDSGFYLCAWSAGQGSWGYTFGSGTRLTVV.

CDR3 region: CASRADSSTGELFF. The CDR3 DNA reads as TGTGCCAGCAGAGCGGACAGTTCCACCGGGGAGCTGTTTTTT. The chain links TRBV6-4 to TRBJ2-2, with D maybe TRBD1 (6 bases). CDR3 length equals 14 residues. Trimming left V 6 bases short and J 4 bases short, with 12 bases between. Germline CDR1 and CDR2: MRHNA and SNTAGT.

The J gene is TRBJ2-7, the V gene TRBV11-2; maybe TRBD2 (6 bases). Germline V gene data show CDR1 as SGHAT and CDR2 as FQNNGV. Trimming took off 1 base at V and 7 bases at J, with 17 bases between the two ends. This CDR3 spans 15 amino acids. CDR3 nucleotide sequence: TGTGCCAGCAGCTTAGCGGGACTCCGTTCGAGAGAGCAGTACTTC. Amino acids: CASSLAGLRSREQYF.

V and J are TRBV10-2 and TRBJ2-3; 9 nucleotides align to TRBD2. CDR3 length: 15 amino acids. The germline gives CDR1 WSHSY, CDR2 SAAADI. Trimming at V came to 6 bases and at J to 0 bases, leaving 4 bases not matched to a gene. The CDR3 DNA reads TGCGCCAGCAGCACTACTAGCGGGAGCACAGATACGCAGTATTTT. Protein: CASSTTSGSTDTQYF.

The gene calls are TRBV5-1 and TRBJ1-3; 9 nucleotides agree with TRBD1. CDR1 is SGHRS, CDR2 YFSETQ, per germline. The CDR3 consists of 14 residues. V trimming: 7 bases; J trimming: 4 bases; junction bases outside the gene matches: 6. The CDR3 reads CASRQQGAGNTIYF. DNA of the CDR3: TGCGCCAGCCGTCAACAGGGGGCAGGAAACACCATATATTTT.

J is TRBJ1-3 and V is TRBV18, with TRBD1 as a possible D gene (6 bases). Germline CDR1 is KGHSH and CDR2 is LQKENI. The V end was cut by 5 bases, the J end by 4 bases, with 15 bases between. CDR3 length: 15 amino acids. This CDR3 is CASSTSGTSGNTIYF. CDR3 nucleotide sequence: TGTGCCAGCTCAACTTCCGGGACATCGGGAAACACCATATATTTT.

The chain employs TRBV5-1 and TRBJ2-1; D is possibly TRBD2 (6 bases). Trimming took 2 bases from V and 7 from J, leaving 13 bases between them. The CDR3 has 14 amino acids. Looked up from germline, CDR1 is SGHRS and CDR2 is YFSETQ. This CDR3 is CASSFSTEGNEQFF. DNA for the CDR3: TGCGCCAGCAGCTTTTCTACGGAGGGGAATGAGCAGTTCTTC.

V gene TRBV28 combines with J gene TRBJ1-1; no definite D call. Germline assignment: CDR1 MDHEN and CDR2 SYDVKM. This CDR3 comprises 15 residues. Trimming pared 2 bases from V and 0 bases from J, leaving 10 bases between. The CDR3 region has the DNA TGTGCCAGCAGTTTACCCTCTATTATGAACACTGAAGCTTTCTTT. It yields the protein CASSLPSIMNTEAFF.

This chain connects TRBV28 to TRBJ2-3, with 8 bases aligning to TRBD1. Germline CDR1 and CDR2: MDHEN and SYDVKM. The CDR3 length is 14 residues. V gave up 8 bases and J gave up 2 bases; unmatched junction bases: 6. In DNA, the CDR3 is TGTGCCAGCGGCCGGACAGGGCTCACAGATACGCAGTATTTT. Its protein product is CASGRTGLTDTQYF. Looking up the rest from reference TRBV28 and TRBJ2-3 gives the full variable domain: DVKVTQSSRYLVKRTGEKVFLECVQDMDHENMFWYRQDPGLGLRLIYFSYDVKMKEKGDIPEGYSVSREKKERFSLILESASTNQTSMYLCASGRTGLTDTQYFGPGTRLTVL.

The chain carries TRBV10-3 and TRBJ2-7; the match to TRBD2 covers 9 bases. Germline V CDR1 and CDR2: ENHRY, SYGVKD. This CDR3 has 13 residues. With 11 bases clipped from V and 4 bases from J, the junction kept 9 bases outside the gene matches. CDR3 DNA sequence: TGTGCCGCTGGGGTAGCGGGAGAGTACGAGCAGTACTTC. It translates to CAAGVAGEYEQYF.

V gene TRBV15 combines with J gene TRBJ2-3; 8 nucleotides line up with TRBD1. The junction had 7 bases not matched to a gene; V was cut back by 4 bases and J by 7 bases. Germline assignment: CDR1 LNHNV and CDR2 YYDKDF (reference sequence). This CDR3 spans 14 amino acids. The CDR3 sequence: CATSTGQGSNTQYF. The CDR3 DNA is TGTGCCACCAGCACAGGACAGGGTTCAAATACGCAGTATTTT.

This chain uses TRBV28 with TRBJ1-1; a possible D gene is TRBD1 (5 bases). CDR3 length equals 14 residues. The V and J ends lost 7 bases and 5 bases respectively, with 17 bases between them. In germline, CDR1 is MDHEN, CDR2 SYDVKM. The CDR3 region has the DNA TGTGCCAGCACGCCATGGGAAGGGGAAACTGAAGCTTTCTTT. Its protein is CASTPWEGETEAFF.

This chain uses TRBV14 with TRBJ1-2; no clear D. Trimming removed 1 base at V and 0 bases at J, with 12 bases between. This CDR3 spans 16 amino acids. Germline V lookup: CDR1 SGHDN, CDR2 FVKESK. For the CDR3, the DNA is TGTGCCAGCAGCCAAGGGGTTGGAGGATCTAACTATGGCTACACCTTC. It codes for CASSQGVGGSNYGYTF. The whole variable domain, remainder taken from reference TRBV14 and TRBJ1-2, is EAGVTQFPSHSVIEKGQTVTLRCDPISGHDNLYWYRRVMGKEIKFLLHFVKESKQDESGMPNNRFLAERTGGTYSTLKVQPAELEDSGVYFCASSQGVGGSNYGYTFGSGTRLTVV.

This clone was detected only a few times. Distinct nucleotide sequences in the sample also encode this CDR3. In DNA form, the CDR3 reads TGTGCCAGCTCACCACTCCGGGACAGCTCTGGAAACACCATATATTTT. Protein sequence: CASSPLRDSSGNTIYF. The chain uses TRBV18 and TRBJ1-3; 7 positions match TRBD1. The germline V gene encodes CDR1 KGHSH and CDR2 LQKENI. This CDR3 region has 16 residues. The junction had 3 bases not matched to a gene; V was cut back by 1 base and J by 0 bases.

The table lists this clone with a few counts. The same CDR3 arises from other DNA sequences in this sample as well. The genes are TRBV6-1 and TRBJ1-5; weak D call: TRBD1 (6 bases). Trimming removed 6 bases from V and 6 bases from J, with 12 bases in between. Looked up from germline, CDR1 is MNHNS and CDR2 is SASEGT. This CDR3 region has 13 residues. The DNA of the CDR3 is TGTGCCAGCAGCGACCAGGGGTCTCAGCCCCAGCATTTT. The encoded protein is CASSDQGSQPQHF.

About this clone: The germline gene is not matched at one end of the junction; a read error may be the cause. CDR3 protein: CASSRLGAVQETQYF. In DNA form, the CDR3 reads TGTGCCAGCAGCCGCCTGGGGGCGGTACAAGAAACCCAGTACTTC. The chain joins TRBV7-8 to TRBJ2-5; D may be TRBD1 (6 bases). Per the germline V gene, CDR1 is SGHVS and CDR2 is FQNEAQ. The CDR3 sequence is 15 residues long.

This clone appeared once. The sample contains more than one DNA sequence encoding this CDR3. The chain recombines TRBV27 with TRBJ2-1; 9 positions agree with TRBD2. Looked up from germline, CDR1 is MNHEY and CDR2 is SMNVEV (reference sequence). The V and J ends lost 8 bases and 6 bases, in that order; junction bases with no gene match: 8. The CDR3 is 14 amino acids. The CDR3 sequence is CASGGTSLGNEQFF. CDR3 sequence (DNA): TGTGCCAGCGGCGGGACTAGCTTAGGCAATGAGCAGTTCTTC.

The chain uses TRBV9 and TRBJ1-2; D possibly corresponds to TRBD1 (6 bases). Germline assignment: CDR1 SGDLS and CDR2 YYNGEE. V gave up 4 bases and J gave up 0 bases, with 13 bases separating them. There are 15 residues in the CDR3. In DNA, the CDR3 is TGTGCCAGCAGCAATCACAGGGTGACTAACTATGGCTACACCTTC. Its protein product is CASSNHRVTNYGYTF.

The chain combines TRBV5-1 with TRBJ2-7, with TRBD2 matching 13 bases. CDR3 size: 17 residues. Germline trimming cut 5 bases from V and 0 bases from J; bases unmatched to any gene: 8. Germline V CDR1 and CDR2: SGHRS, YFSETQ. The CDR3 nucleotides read TGCGCCAGCAGGAGGACTAGCGGGGGATCAAGCTCCTACGAGCAGTACTTC. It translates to CASRRTSGGSSSYEQYF.

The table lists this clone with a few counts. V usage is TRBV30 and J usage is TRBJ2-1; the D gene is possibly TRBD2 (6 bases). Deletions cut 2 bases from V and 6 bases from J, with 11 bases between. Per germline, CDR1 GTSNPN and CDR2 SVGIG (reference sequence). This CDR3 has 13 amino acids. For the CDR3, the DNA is TGTGCCTGGAGTCCGGGAGTGGGCAATGAGCAGTTCTTC. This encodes CAWSPGVGNEQFF.

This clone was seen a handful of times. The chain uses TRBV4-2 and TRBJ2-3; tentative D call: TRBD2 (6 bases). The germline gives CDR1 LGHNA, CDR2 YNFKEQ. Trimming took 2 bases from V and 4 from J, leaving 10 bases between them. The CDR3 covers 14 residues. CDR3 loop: CASSQLGLSDTQYF. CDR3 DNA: TGTGCCAGCAGCCAACTGGGACTTTCAGATACGCAGTATTTT.

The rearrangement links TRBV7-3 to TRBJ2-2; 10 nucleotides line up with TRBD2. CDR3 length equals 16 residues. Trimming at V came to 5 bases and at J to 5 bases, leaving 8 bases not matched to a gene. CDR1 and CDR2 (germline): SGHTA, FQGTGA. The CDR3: CASSPAGLAATGELFF. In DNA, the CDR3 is TGTGCCAGCAGCCCCGCCGGACTAGCGGCAACCGGGGAGCTGTTTTTT.

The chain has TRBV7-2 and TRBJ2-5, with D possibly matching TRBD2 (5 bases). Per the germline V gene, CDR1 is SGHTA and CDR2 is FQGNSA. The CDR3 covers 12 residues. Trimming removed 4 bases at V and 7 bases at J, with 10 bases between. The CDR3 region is CASSSPGRTQYF. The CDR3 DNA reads TGTGCCAGCAGCTCCCCGGGGAGGACCCAGTACTTC.

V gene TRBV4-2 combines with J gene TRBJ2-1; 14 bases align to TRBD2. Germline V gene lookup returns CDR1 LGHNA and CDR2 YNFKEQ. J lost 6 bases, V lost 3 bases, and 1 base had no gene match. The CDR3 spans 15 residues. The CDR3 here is CASSHGLAGGNEQFF. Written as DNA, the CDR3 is TGTGCCAGCAGCCATGGACTAGCGGGAGGCAATGAGCAGTTCTTC.

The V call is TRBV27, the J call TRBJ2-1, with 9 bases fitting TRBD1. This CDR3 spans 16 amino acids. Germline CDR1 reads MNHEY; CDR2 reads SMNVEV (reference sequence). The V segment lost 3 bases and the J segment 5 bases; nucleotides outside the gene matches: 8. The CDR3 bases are TGTGCCAGCAGTTTCCCCGGGACAGGGACGAACAATGAGCAGTTCTTC. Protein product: CASSFPGTGTNNEQFF.

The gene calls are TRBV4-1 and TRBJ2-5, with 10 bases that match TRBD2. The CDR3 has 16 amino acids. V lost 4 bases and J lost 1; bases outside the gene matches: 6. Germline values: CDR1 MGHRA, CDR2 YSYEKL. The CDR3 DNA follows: TGCGCCAGCAGCCCCGGACTAGCGGTCCTCCAAGAGACCCAGTACTTC. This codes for CASSPGLAVLQETQYF.